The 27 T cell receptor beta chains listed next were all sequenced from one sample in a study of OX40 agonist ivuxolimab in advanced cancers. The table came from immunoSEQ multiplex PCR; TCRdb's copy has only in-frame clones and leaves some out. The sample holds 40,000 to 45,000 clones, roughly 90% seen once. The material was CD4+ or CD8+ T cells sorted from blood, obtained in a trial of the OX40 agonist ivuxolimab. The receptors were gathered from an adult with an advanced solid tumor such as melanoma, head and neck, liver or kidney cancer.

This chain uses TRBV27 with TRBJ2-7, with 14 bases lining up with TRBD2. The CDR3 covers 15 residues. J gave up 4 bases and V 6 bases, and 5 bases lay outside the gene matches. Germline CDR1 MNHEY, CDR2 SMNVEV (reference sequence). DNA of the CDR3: TGTGCCAGCAGCGGGACTAGCGGGAGTCGGTACGAGCAGTACTTC. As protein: CASSGTSGSRYEQYF.

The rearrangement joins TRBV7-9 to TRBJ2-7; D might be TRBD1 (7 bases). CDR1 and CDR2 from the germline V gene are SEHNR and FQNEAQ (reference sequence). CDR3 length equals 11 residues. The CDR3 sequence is CAGGQNYEQYF. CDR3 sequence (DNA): TGTGCGGGGGGACAGAACTACGAGCAGTACTTC.

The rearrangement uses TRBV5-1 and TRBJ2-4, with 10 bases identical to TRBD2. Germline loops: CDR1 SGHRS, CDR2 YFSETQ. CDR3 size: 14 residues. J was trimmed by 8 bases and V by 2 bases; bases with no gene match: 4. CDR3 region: CASSFSSGRYIQYF. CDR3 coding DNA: TGCGCCAGCAGCTTTTCTAGCGGGAGATACATTCAGTACTTC.

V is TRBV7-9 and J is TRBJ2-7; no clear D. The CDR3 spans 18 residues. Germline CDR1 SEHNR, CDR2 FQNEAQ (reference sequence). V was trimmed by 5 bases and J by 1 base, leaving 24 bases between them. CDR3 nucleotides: TGTGCCAGCAGCCCAATACACGAGATCGGGCATGTTTCCTACGAGCAGTACTTC. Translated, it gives CASSPIHEIGHVSYEQYF.

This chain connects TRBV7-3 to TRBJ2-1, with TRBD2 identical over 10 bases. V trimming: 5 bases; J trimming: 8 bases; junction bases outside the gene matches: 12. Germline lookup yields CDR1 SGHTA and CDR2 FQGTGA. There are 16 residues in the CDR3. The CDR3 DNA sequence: TGTGCCAGCAGCATCACAGGGAGTCTAGCGGGAGATGAGCAGTTCTTC. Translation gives CASSITGSLAGDEQFF.

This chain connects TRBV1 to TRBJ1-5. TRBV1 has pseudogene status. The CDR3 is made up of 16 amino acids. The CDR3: CTSSQDQVGKNQPQHF. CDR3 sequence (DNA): TGCACCAGCAGCCAAGATCAAGTGGGGAAAAATCAGCCCCAGCATTTT.

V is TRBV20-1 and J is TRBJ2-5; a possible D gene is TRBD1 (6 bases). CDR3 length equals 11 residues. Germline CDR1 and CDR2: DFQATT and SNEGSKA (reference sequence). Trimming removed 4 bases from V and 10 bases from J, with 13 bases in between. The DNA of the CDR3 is TGCAGTGCTAAGGGTCCCAGGGGCCAGTACTTC. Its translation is CSAKGPRGQYF.

CDR3 DNA: TGTGCCAGCAGGGAGAGGACTAGCGGGAGGGACGAGCAGTACTTC. It yields the protein CASRERTSGRDEQYF. The rearrangement links TRBV2 to TRBJ2-7; 15 nucleotides line up with TRBD2. Germline V gene lookup returns CDR1 SNHLY and CDR2 FYNNEI. The ends lost 6 bases at V and 5 bases at J; junction bases unmatched: 5. This CDR3 has 15 residues.

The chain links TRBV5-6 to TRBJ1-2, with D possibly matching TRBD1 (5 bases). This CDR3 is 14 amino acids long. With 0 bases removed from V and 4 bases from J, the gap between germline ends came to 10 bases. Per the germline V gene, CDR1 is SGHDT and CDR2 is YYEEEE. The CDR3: CASSLGLGVYGYTF. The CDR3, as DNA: TGTGCCAGCAGCTTGGGTTTGGGGGTCTATGGCTACACCTTC.

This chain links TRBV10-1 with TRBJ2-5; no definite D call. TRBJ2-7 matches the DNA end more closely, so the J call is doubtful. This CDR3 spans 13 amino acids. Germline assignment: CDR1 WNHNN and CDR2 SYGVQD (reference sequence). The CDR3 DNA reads TGCGCCAGCAGTGAAACGGTCCTGGGCGAGCAGTACTTC. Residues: CASSETVLGEQYF.

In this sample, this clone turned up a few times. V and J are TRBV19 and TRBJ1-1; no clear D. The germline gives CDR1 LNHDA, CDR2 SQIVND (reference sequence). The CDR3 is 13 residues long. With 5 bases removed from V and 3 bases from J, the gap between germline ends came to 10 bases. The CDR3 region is CASSVLGYTEAFF. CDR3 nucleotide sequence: TGTGCCAGTAGTGTCTTGGGATACACTGAAGCTTTCTTT.

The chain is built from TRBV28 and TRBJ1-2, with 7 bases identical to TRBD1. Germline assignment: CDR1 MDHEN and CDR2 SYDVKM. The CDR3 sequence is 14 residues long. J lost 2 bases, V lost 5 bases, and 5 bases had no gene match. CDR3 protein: CASSRGGQNYGYTF. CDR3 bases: TGTGCCAGCAGTCGAGGGGGACAGAACTATGGCTACACCTTC.

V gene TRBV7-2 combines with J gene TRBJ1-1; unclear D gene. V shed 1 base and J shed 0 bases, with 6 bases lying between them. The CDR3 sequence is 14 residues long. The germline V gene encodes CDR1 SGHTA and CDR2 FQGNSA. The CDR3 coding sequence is TGTGCCAGCAGCTTAGGGCTCCTGAACACTGAAGCTTTCTTT. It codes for CASSLGLLNTEAFF.

The CDR3 sequence is CASSVGGGAGYNEQFF. The CDR3, as DNA: TGTGCCAGCAGCGTAGGCGGCGGGGCGGGTTACAATGAGCAGTTCTTC. This chain uses TRBV9 with TRBJ2-1; a possible D gene is TRBD2 (6 bases). CDR3 size: 16 residues. V lost 0 bases and J lost 4, with 14 bases in between. CDR1 is SGDLS, CDR2 YYNGEE, per germline. Variable domain in full (rest from reference TRBV9 and TRBJ2-1): DSGVTQTPKHLITATGQRVTLRCSPRSGDLSVYWYQQSLDQGLQFLIQYYNGEERAKGNILERFSAQQFPDLHSELNLSSLELGDSALYFCASSVGGGAGYNEQFFGPGTRLTVL.

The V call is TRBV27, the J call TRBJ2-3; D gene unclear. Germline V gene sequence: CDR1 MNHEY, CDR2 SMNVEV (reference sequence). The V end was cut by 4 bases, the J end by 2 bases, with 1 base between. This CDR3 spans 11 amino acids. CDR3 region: CASSSTDTQYF. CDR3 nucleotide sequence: TGTGCCAGCAGTTCCACAGATACGCAGTATTTT.

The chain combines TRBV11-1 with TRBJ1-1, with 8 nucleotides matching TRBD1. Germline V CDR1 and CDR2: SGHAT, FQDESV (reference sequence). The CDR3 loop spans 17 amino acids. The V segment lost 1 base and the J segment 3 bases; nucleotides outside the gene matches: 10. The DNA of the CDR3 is TGTGCCAGCAGCTTAGTGTACTCAGGGGGCGCGGACACTGAAGCTTTCTTT. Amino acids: CASSLVYSGGADTEAFF.

This CDR3 reads CASSYAGGELFF. In nucleotides, the CDR3 is TGTGCCAGCAGTTACGCAGGGGGGGAGCTGTTTTTT. This chain connects TRBV6-6 to TRBJ2-2; a possible D gene is TRBD1 (5 bases). The CDR3 loop spans 12 amino acids. Trimming shortened V by 2 bases and J by 8 bases, and 6 bases separated the two germline ends. From germline, CDR1 is MNHNY and CDR2 SVGAGI (reference sequence).

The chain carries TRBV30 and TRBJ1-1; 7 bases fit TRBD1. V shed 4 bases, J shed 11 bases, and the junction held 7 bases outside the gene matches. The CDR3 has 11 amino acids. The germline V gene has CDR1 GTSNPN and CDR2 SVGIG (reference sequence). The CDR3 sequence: CAWKTGLKAFF. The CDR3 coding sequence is TGTGCCTGGAAGACAGGGTTGAAGGCTTTCTTT.

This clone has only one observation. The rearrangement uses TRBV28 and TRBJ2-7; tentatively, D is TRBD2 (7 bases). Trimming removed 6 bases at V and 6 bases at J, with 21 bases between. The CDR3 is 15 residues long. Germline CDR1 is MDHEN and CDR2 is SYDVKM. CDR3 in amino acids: CASRGVGQGRGEQYF. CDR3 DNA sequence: TGTGCCAGCAGGGGCGTCGGGCAGGGGAGGGGCGAGCAGTACTTC.

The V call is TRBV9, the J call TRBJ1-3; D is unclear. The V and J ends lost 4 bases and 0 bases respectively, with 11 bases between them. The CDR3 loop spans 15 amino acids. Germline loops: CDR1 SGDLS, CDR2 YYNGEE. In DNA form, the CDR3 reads TGTGCCAGCAGCCCCCGGCCCTACTCTGGAAACACCATATATTTT. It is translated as CASSPRPYSGNTIYF.

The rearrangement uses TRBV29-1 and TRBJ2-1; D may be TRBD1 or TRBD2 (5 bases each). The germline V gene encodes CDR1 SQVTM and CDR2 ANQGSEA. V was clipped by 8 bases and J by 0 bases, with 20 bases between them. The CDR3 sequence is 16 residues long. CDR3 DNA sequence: TGCAGCACGCGGGCGACAGTGGACCGCTCCTACAATGAGCAGTTCTTC. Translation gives CSTRATVDRSYNEQFF.

The chain's CDR3 is CAWSDPPGRGYTF. The DNA for the CDR3 is TGTGCCTGGAGTGACCCGCCAGGAAGGGGCTACACCTTC. V gene TRBV30 combines with J gene TRBJ1-2; D unclear. The CDR3 extends over 13 amino acids. Germline V gives CDR1 GTSNPN, CDR2 SVGIG (reference sequence). The V end was cut by 1 base, the J end by 8 bases, with 14 bases between.

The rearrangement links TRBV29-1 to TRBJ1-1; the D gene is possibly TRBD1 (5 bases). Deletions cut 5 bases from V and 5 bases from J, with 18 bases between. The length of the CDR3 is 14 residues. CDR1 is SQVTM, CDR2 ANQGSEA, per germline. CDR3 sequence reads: CSVPETSGRTEAFF. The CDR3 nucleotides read TGCAGCGTTCCGGAGACCTCAGGGAGAACTGAAGCTTTCTTT.

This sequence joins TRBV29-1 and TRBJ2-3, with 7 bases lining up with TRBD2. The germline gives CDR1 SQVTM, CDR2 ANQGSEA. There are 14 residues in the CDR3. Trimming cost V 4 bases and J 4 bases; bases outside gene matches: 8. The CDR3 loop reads CSVVWAGVPDTQYF. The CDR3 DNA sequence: TGCAGCGTTGTTTGGGCGGGAGTACCAGATACGCAGTATTTT.

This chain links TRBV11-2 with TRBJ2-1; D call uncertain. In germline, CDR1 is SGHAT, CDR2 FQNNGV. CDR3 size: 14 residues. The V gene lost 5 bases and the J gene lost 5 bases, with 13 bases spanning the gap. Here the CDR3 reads CASSQHLGNNEQFF. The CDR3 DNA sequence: TGTGCCAGCAGCCAACATCTAGGTAACAATGAGCAGTTCTTC.

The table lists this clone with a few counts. The CDR3 protein is CASSLSSYEQYF. CDR3 in DNA: TGTGCCAGCAGCTTGTCCTCGTACGAGCAGTACTTC. This rearrangement joins TRBV11-2 to TRBJ2-7; D remains ambiguous. V was trimmed by 3 bases and J by 4 bases, leaving 7 bases between them. The length of the CDR3 is 12 residues. Looked up from germline, CDR1 is SGHAT and CDR2 is FQNNGV.

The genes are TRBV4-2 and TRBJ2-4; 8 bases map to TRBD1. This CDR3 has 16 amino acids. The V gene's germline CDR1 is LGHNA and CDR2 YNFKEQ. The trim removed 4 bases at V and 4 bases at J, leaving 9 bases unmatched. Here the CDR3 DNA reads TGTGCCAGCAGCCCAATCTACAGGGGGAATAAAAACATTCAGTACTTC. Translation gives CASSPIYRGNKNIQYF.